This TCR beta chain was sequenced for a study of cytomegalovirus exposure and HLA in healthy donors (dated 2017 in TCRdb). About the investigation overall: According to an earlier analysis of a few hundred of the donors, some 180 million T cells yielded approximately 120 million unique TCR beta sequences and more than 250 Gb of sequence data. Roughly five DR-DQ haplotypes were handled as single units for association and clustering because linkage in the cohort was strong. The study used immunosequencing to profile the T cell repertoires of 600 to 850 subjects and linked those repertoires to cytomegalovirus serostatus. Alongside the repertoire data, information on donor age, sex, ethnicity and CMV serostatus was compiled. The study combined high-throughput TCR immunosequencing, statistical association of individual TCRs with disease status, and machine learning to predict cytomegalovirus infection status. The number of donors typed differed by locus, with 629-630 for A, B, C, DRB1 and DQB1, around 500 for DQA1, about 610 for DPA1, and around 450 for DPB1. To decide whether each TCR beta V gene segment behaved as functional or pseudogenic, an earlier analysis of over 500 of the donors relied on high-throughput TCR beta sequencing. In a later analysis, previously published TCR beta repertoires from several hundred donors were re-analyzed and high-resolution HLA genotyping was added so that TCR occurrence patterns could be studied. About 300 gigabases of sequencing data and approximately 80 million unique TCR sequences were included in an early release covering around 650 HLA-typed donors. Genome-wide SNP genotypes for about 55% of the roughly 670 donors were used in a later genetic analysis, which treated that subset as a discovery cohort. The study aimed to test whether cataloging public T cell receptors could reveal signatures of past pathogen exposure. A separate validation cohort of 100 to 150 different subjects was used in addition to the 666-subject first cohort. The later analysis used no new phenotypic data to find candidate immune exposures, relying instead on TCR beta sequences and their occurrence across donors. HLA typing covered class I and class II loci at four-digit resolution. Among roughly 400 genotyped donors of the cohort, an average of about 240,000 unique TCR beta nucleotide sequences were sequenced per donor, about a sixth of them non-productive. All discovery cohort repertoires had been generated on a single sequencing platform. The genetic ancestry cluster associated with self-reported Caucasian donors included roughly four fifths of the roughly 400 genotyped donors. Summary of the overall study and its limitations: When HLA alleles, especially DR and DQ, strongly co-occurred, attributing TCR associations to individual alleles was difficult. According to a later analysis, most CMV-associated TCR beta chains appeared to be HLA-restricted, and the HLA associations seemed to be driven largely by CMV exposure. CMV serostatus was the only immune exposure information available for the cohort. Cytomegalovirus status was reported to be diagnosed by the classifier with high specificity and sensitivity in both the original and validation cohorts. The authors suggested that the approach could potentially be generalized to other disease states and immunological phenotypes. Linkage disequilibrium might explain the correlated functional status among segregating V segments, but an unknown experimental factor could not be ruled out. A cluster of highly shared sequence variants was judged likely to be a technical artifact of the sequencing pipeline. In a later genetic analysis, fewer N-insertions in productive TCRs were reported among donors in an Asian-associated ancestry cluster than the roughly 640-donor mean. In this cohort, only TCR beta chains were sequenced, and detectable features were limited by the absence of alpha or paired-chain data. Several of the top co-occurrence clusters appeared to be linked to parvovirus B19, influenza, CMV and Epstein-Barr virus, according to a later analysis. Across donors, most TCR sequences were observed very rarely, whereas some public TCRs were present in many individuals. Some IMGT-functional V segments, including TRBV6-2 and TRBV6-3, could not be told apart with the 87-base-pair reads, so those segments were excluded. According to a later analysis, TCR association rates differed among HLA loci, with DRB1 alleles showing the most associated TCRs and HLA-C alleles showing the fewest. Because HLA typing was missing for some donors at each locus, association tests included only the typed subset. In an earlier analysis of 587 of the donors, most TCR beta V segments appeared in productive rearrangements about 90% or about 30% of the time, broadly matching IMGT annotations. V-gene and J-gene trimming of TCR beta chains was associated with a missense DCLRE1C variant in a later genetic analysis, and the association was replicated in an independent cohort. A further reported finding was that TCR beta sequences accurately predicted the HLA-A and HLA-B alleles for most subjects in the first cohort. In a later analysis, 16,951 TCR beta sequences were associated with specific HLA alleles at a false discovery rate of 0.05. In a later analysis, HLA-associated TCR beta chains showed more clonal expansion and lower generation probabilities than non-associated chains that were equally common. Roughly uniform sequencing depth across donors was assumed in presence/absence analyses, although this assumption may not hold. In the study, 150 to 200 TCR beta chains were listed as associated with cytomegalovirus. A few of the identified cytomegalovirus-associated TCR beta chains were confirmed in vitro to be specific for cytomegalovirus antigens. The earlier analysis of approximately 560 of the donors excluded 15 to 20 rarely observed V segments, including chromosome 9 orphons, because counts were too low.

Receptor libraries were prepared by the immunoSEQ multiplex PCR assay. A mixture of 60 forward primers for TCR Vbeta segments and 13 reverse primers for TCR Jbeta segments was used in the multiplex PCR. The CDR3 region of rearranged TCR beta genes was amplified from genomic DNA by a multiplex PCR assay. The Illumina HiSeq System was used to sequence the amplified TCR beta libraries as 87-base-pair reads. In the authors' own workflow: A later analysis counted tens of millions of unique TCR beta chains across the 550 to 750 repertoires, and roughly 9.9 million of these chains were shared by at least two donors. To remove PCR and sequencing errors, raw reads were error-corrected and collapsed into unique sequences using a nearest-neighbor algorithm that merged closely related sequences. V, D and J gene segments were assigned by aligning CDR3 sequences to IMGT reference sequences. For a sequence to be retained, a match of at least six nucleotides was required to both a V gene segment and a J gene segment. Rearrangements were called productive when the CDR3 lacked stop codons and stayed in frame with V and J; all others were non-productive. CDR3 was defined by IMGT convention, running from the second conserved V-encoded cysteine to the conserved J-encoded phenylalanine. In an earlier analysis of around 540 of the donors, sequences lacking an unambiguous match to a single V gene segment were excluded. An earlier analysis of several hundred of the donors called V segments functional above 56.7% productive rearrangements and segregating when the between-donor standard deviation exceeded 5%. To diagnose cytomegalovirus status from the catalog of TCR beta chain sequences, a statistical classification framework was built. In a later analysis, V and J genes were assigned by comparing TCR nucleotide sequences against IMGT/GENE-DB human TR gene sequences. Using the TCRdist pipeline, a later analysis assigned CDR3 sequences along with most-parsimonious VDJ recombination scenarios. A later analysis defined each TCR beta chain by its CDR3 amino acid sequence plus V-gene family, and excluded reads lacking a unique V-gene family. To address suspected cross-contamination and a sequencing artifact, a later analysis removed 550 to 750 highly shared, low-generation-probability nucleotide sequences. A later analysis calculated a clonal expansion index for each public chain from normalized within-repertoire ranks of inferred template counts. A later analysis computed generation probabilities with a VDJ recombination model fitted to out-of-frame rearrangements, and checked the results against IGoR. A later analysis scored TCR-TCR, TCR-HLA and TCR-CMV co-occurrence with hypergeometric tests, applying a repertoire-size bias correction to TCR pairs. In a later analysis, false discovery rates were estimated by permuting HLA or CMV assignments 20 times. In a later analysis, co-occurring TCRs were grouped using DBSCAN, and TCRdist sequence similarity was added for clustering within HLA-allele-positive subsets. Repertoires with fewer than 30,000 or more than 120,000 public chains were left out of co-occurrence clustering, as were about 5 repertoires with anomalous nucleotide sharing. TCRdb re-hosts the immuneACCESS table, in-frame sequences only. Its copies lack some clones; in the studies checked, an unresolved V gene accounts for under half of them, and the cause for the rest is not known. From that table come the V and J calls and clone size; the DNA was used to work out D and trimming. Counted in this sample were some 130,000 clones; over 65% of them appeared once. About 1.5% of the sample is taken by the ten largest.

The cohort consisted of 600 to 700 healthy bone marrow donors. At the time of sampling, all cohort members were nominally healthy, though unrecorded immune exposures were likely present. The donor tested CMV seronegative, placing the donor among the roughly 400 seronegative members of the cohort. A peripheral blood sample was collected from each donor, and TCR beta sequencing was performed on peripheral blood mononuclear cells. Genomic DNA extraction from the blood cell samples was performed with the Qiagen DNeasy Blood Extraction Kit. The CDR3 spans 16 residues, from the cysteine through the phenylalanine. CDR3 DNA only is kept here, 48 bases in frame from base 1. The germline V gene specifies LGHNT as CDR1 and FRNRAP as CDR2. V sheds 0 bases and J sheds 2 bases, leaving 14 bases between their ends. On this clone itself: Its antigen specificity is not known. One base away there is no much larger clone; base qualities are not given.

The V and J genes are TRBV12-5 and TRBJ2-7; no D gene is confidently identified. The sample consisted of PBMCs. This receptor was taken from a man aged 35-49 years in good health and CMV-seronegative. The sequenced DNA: TGTGCTAGTGGTTTGGTAATTGGTCCAGACACCTACGAGCAGTACTTC. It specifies CASGLVIGPDTYEQYF.